This is a list of T cell receptor beta chains from one sample in a study of T cells in Graves' hyperthyroidism and ophthalmopathy. TCRdb re-called the multiplex PCR reads with MiXCR, one entry per CDR3 protein. Of under 400,000 distinct CDR3 sequences in the sample, roughly 20% were seen once. Sequenced: blood. Receptors originate from a woman in her 40s with Graves' ophthalmopathy. The CDR3 runs from the conserved cysteine through the conserved F or W. The D gene is left open where the match is weak. Size values are once, few and many counts, or a class for expanded clones, and some rows have none.

TRBV28,many,TRBJ1-5,TRBD1,CASSSDDRARPQHF,TGTGCCAGCAGTTCGGACGACAGGGCTCGGCCCCAGCATTTT
TRBV30,once,TRBJ1-2,NA,CAWSAHGGGYTF,TGTGCCTGGTCCGCCCATGGGGGTGGCTACACCTTC
TRBV7-2,many,TRBJ1-5,TRBD1,CASSLAFAGQGDQPQHF,TGTGCCAGCAGCTTAGCCTTCGCTGGCCAGGGGGATCAGCCCCAGCATTTT
TRBV5-1,many,TRBJ2-1,NA,CASMRSDLNYNEQFF,TGCGCCAGCATGCGCTCAGACTTAAACTACAATGAGCAGTTCTTC
TRBV25-1,many,TRBJ1-2,NA,CASSPGGAENYGYTF,TGTGCCAGCAGCCCCGGGGGGGCGGAGAACTATGGCTACACCTTC
TRBV7-2,NA,TRBJ2-1,TRBD2,CASSLGAGGYNEQFF,TGTGCCAGCAGCTTAGGAGCGGGAGGGTACAATGAGCAGTTCTTC
TRBV28,many,TRBJ1-5,NA,CASSLEGTVYQPQHF,TGTGCCAGCAGTTTAGAGGGAACGGTTTATCAGCCCCAGCATTTT
TRBV12-3/TRBV12-4,many,TRBJ1-5,NA,CASSFSDIQPQHF,TGTGCCAGCAGTTTTAGCGACATTCAGCCCCAGCATTTT
TRBV6-5,NA,TRBJ1-1,TRBD1,CASSSGDRRNTEAFF,TGTGCCAGCAGTTCAGGGGACAGAAGGAACACTGAAGCTTTCTTT
TRBV14,many,TRBJ1-1,TRBD1,CASSHWDRLPEAFF,TGTGCCAGCAGCCACTGGGACAGACTCCCTGAAGCTTTCTTT
TRBV6-5,many,TRBJ1-1,NA,CASSYSRLTNTEAFF,TGTGCCAGCAGTTACTCGAGGCTAACGAACACTGAAGCTTTCTTT
TRBV11-2,many,TRBJ2-7,TRBD1,CASSLNWQGAYEQYF,TGTGCCAGCAGCTTAAATTGGCAGGGGGCTTACGAGCAGTACTTC
TRBV28,many,TRBJ2-5,TRBD2,CASSNLPGTSGRGGETQYF,TGTGCCAGCAGTAACCTTCCCGGGACTAGCGGTAGGGGAGGAGAGACCCAGTACTTC
TRBV7-2,many,TRBJ1-6,NA,CASSLGGYNSPLHF,TGTGCCAGCAGCTTAGGGGGTTATAATTCACCCCTCCACTTT
TRBV27,NA,TRBJ2-7,TRBD2,CASSSPGLAGRYEQYF,TGTGCCAGCAGTTCTCCTGGACTAGCGGGAAGGTACGAGCAGTACTTC
TRBV19,many,TRBJ2-7,TRBD1,CASSIRTGGHEQYF,TGTGCCAGTAGTATTAGGACAGGGGGCCACGAGCAGTACTTC
TRBV6-1,NA,TRBJ1-1,TRBD1,CASSRYPNRGPDTEAFF,TGTGCCAGCAGTCGATACCCCAACAGGGGGCCGGACACTGAAGCTTTCTTT